This T cell receptor (beta chain) originates from a study of identical twins. General study results and limits: Researchers reported weaker excess twin sharing in beta out-of-frame sequences. The analysis was cross-sectional rather than longitudinal within donors.

MiXCR, run by TCRdb on the 5' RACE reads, gives a single entry per CDR3 protein. The data hold roughly 480,000 distinct CDR3 sequences, with 20% to 25% observed a single time. Note on this clonotype: The antigen remains unidentified.

The data also belong to a second study, concerning T cells expressing NK-cell markers.

Source material: CD4+ T cells sorted from blood. The source of this sequence is a woman aged 18-35 years in good health.

CDR3 loop: CASSFAGPSGELFF. The CDR3 DNA is TGTGCCAGCAGTTTCGCGGGTCCTAGCGGGGAGCTGTTTTTT. The chain has TRBV12-3 or TRBV12-4 and TRBJ2-2; D may be TRBD2 (5 bases). Trimming left V 3 bases short and J 7 bases short, with 12 bases between. The CDR3 spans 14 residues.